Listed here are 18 T cell receptor beta chains from one sample, sequenced in a study of blood T cells in healthy people across ages. A second PCR of roughly 7 to 11 cycles used a sample-barcoded 5' primer and a J-beta primer mix. MiXCR, run by TCRdb on the 5' RACE reads, gives a single entry per CDR3 protein. The sample has about 800,000 distinct CDR3 sequences, roughly 25% seen once. Separately, the same data were catalogued under a study of T cells of mothers and their children.

Sequences were obtained from blood. The receptors were sampled from a boy between 10 and 17 years old in good health.

The chain has TRBV25-1 and TRBJ2-3; TRBD1 matches at 8 bases. Trimming took 3 bases from V and 5 from J; bases not matched to a gene: 10. The CDR3 covers 16 residues. CDR1 is MGHDK and CDR2 is SYGVNS in the germline V gene. The CDR3 nucleotides are TGTGCCAGCAGTGAGCGCGCAGGGGGCCGGGGAGATACGCAGTATTTT. Its protein product is CASSERAGGRGDTQYF.

V gene TRBV5-1 combines with J gene TRBJ1-4; the D is unclear. CDR1 is SGHRS and CDR2 is YFSETQ in the germline V gene. This CDR3 spans 14 amino acids. The V end lost 4 bases, the J end lost 8 bases, and 15 bases lay between the germline ends. CDR3 region: CASSRTELGEKLFF. The CDR3 DNA is TGCGCCAGCAGCCGGACGGAGCTGGGGGAAAAACTGTTTTTT.

This clonotype was picked up a small number of times. This rearrangement joins TRBV7-9 to TRBJ2-1; D gene uncertain. Trimming took off 5 bases at V and 7 bases at J, with 6 bases between the two ends. The CDR3 is made up of 11 amino acids. Germline CDR1 reads SEHNR; CDR2 reads FQNEAQ (reference sequence). CDR3 residues: CASSTFNEQFF. The CDR3 DNA sequence: TGTGCCAGCAGCACGTTTAATGAGCAGTTCTTC.

The J gene is TRBJ2-1, the V gene TRBV12-3 or TRBV12-4, with D unresolved. This CDR3 comprises 11 residues. V lost 7 bases, J lost 7 bases, and 8 bases lay in between. DNA of the CDR3: TGTGCCAGCACGGCCCGGAATGAGCAGTTCTTC. Protein: CASTARNEQFF.

The chain recombines TRBV27 with TRBJ2-7, with 10 bases fitting TRBD1. Trimming at V came to 3 bases and at J to 3 bases, leaving 17 bases not matched to a gene. CDR3 length: 19 amino acids. Per the germline V gene, CDR1 is MNHEY and CDR2 is SMNVEV (reference sequence). The CDR3 DNA reads TGTGCCAGCAGTTTCAGTCGGTTTGGGGAGCGGACAGGGGGCTACGAGCAGTACTTC. It encodes CASSFSRFGERTGGYEQYF.

The chain uses TRBV29-1 and TRBJ2-3; perhaps TRBD2 as D (7 bases). Germline-derived CDR1 and CDR2 are SQVTM and ANQGSEA. This CDR3 is 13 amino acids long. V lost 7 bases to trimming and J lost 6 bases, with 17 bases between them. CDR3 DNA sequence: TGCAGCGCCGTGGGGGGGGCATTGGATACGCAGTATTTT. This sequence encodes CSAVGGALDTQYF.

This clonotype occurred a few times. This rearrangement joins TRBV27 to TRBJ2-1; the D gene is possibly TRBD2 (5 bases). This CDR3 region has 12 residues. Germline assignment: CDR1 MNHEY and CDR2 SMNVEV (reference sequence). Trimming stripped 4 bases from V and 10 bases from J, with 11 bases between. The DNA of the CDR3 is TGTGCCAGCAGTTATCCCTCGGGGGAGCAGTTCTTC. As protein: CASSYPSGEQFF.

This sequence joins TRBV11-2 and TRBJ2-7, with 8 nucleotides matching TRBD2. The germline V gene has CDR1 SGHAT and CDR2 FQNNGV. The length of the CDR3 is 15 residues. J lost 2 bases, V lost 3 bases, and 6 bases had no gene match. CDR3 nucleotide sequence: TGTGCCAGCAGCTTTACTGGCGGGGGGCCCTACGAGCAGTACTTC. Protein product: CASSFTGGGPYEQYF.

This chain joins TRBV27 and TRBJ2-5, with a possible D match to TRBD2 (7 bases). This CDR3 region has 15 residues. Trimming shortened V by 4 bases and J by 4 bases, and 16 bases separated the two germline ends. Germline V gene sequence: CDR1 MNHEY, CDR2 SMNVEV (reference sequence). The CDR3 sequence is CASSSRGGLGETQYF. The CDR3 coding sequence is TGTGCCAGCAGTTCCCGCGGGGGCCTGGGAGAGACCCAGTACTTC.

To note about this clonotype: The junction departs from the called germline gene at one end, perhaps through a read error. The V gene is TRBV7-9, the J gene TRBJ2-3; 11 bases line up with TRBD2. Looked up from germline, CDR1 is SEHNR and CDR2 is FQNEAQ (reference sequence). This CDR3 contains 15 residues. The CDR3 region is CASRLAGEGQETQYF. The CDR3 DNA follows: TGTGCCAGCAGACTAGCGGGAGAGGGACAAGAGACCCAGTACTTT.

This clonotype was picked up a small number of times. The rearrangement uses TRBV2 and TRBJ2-3; the match to TRBD1 covers 8 bases. Germline-derived CDR1 and CDR2 are SNHLY and FYNNEI. This CDR3 has 12 residues. The V segment lost 9 bases and the J segment 3 bases; nucleotides outside the gene matches: 2. The CDR3, as DNA: TGTGCCAGTGGACAGGGAACAGATACGCAGTATTTT. Translation gives CASGQGTDTQYF. The full variable domain, its missing parts supplied by reference TRBV2 and TRBJ2-3, is EPEVTQTPSHQVTQMGQEVILRCVPISNHLYFYWYRQILGQKVEFLVSFYNNEISEKSEIFDDQFSVERPDGSNFTLKIRSTKLEDSAMYFCASGQGTDTQYFGPGTRLTVL.

This chain uses TRBV10-3 with TRBJ2-5, with 13 bases identical to TRBD2. Trimming took 3 bases from V and 9 from J; bases not matched to a gene: 7. Germline CDR1 reads ENHRY; CDR2 reads SYGVKD. The CDR3 has 15 amino acids. For the CDR3, the DNA is TGTGCCATCAGTGATCGACTAGCGGGAGGCGAGGCCCAGTACTTC. It is translated as CAISDRLAGGEAQYF.

This chain joins TRBV7-2 and TRBJ2-1, with D perhaps being TRBD1 or TRBD2 (5 bases each). The V gene's germline CDR1 is SGHTA and CDR2 FQGNSA. Trimming pared 1 base from V and 10 bases from J, leaving 14 bases between. The CDR3 is 14 residues long. The CDR3 reads CASSLGGLTTEQFF. DNA for the CDR3: TGTGCCAGCAGCTTAGGGGGGTTGACGACCGAGCAGTTCTTC. The whole variable domain, filled in from reference TRBV7-2 and TRBJ2-1, reads GAGVSQSPSNKVTEKGKDVELRCDPISGHTALYWYRQSLGQGLEFLIYFQGNSAPDKSGLPSDRFSAERTGGSVSTLTIQRTQQEDSAVYLCASSLGGLTTEQFFGPGTRLTVL.

This clonotype appeared a few times. Written as DNA, the CDR3 is TGCGCCAGCAGCTTCTTACTTCAAGAGACCCAGTACTTC. This codes for CASSFLLQETQYF. The V call is TRBV5-1, the J call TRBJ2-5; D is unresolved. The germline V and J ends were trimmed by 2 bases and 2 bases, with 7 bases remaining between them. The CDR3 runs 13 residues. The V gene's germline CDR1 is SGHRS and CDR2 YFSETQ.

J is TRBJ2-4 and V is TRBV18, with D maybe TRBD2 (6 bases). The CDR3 is 16 residues long. The germline V and J ends were trimmed by 5 bases and 8 bases, with 22 bases remaining between them. The germline V gene has CDR1 KGHSH and CDR2 LQKENI. CDR3 amino acids: CASSFAPGGKGDIQYF. The CDR3 DNA follows: TGTGCCAGCTCATTCGCCCCCGGGGGAAAGGGAGACATTCAGTACTTC.

The chain combines TRBV13 with TRBJ1-1, with D possibly matching TRBD1 (5 bases). Germline CDR1 PRHDT, CDR2 FYEKMQ (reference sequence). Between the trimmed V and J ends, which lost 2 bases and 1 base, there was a span of 14 bases. The CDR3 has 16 residues. The CDR3 DNA reads TGTGCCAGCAGCTTATTACGTCCAAGGGGGAACACTGAAGCTTTCTTT. As protein: CASSLLRPRGNTEAFF.

The chain recombines TRBV7-3 with TRBJ2-3; TRBD2 matches 10 bases. CDR3 length: 16 amino acids. V lost 4 bases, J lost 8 bases, and 12 bases stayed unmatched. CDR1 is SGHTA, CDR2 FQGTGA, per germline. This CDR3 is CASSSPNSGGHGTQYF. The CDR3 DNA reads as TGTGCCAGCAGCTCCCCCAATAGCGGGGGGCACGGTACGCAGTATTTT.

The chain is built from TRBV7-2 and TRBJ2-5; 8 positions agree with TRBD2. Germline values: CDR1 SGHTA, CDR2 FQGNSA. The CDR3 is 14 amino acids. With 3 bases clipped from V and 3 bases from J, the junction kept 3 bases outside the gene matches. This CDR3 is CASSFSGAKETQYF. The CDR3 bases are TGTGCCAGCAGCTTTAGCGGGGCCAAAGAGACCCAGTACTTC. The full variable domain, with the rest looked up from reference TRBV7-2 and TRBJ2-5, is GAGVSQSPSNKVTEKGKDVELRCDPISGHTALYWYRQSLGQGLEFLIYFQGNSAPDKSGLPSDRFSAERTGGSVSTLTIQRTQQEDSAVYLCASSFSGAKETQYFGPGTRLLVL.